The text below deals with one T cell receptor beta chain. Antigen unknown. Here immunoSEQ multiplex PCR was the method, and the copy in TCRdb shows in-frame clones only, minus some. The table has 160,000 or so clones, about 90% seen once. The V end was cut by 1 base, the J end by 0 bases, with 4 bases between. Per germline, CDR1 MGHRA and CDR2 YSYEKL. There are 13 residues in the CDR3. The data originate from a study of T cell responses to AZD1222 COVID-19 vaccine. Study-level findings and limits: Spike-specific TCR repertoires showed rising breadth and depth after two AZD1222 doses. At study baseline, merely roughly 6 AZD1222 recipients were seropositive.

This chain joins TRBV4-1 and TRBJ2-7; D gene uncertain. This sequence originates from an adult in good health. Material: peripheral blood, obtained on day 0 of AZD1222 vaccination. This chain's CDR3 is CASSQVLSYEQYF. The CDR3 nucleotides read TGCGCCAGCAGCCAAGTCCTCTCCTACGAGCAGTACTTC.